What follows are 26 T cell receptor beta chains derived from one specimen sequenced in a study of Ad26.COV2.S vaccination and SARS-CoV-2 variants. Generated by immunoSEQ multiplex PCR, the TCRdb table keeps only in-frame clones and is missing some. The table shows some 640,000 clones, with 70% to 90% occurring only once. Stated treatment: around 19 received Ad26.COV2.S at low or high dose, single or two shots; 5 received placebo; per-sample allocation not given. Each sample was drawn 63 days after the first injection (of vaccine or placebo). This material consisted of peripheral blood, taken in a trial of Ad26.COV2.S vaccine versus placebo. Receptor source: a person between 18 and 65 years old who received the Ad26.COV2.S COVID-19 vaccine or a placebo.

The rearrangement uses TRBV21-1 and TRBJ2-1; the D call of TRBD1 is as the table states it, not checked on the DNA. TRBV21-1 is listed as a pseudogene. The CDR3 has 12 residues. The CDR3 here is CASSELDRDQFF. The CDR3 DNA reads as TGTGCCAGCAGCGAATTGGACAGGGACCAGTTCTTC.

This chain connects TRBV25-1 to TRBJ1-1; D is uncertain. In germline, CDR1 is MGHDK, CDR2 SYGVNS. V gave up 5 bases and J gave up 4 bases, with 14 bases separating them. CDR3 length: 14 amino acids. The CDR3 sequence: CASSRSAQATEAFF. The CDR3 nucleotides read TGTGCCAGCAGTCGGTCAGCGCAGGCCACTGAAGCTTTCTTT.

The CDR3 here is CASSRAGGFTEAFF. CDR3 nucleotide sequence: TGTGCCTCCTCCCGGGCAGGGGGGTTCACTGAAGCTTTCTTT. The V call is TRBV3-1 (or the pseudogene TRBV3-2), the J call TRBJ1-1; 7 bases align to TRBD1. V lost 11 bases to trimming and J lost 4 bases; unmatched junction nucleotides: 13. This CDR3 has 14 amino acids. The germline V gene has CDR1 LGHDT and CDR2 YNNKEL (reference sequence).

The V call is TRBV5-1, the J call TRBJ2-1; 12 nucleotides match TRBD2. The V segment lost 4 bases and the J segment 7 bases; nucleotides outside the gene matches: 6. CDR1 SGHRS and CDR2 YFSETQ come from the germline V gene. There are 15 residues in the CDR3. CDR3 amino acids: CASSLTSGSPNEQFF. CDR3 DNA sequence: TGCGCCAGCAGCCTGACTAGCGGGAGCCCAAATGAGCAGTTCTTC.

The V call is TRBV5-4, the J call TRBJ2-5; D unclear. V was cut by 4 bases and J by 0 bases, with 10 bases left in between. CDR3 size: 14 residues. Germline V gives CDR1 SGHNT, CDR2 YYREEE (reference sequence). DNA of the CDR3: TGTGCCAGCAGCCGCCAGTTGTACCAAGAGACCCAGTACTTC. It encodes CASSRQLYQETQYF. Using reference TRBV5-4 and TRBJ2-5 for the parts outside the CDR3, the full variable domain is ETGVTQSPTHLIKTRGQQVTLRCSSQSGHNTVSWYQQALGQGPQFIFQYYREEENGRGNFPPRFSGLQFPNYSSELNVNALELDDSALYLCASSRQLYQETQYFGPGTRLLVL.

The genes are TRBV30 and TRBJ1-5; TRBD1 matches 9 bases. Germline V CDR1 and CDR2: GTSNPN, SVGIG (reference sequence). The CDR3 has 14 amino acids. Trimming took 5 bases from V and 6 from J; bases not matched to a gene: 8. The CDR3 bases are TGTGCCTGGGATCGGACAGGGGATAGTCAGCCCCAGCATTTT. This gives the protein CAWDRTGDSQPQHF.

The V and J genes are TRBV6-5 and TRBJ2-7; a possible D gene is TRBD1 (5 bases). The CDR3 is 12 residues long. V lost 8 bases and J lost 3, with 11 bases in between. CDR1 and CDR2 from the germline V gene are MNHEY and SVGAGI. The CDR3 coding sequence is TGTGCCAGCGGCCGACAGTTCTACGAGCAGTACTTC. Encoded protein: CASGRQFYEQYF.

The V call is TRBV6-6, the J call TRBJ2-7, with 7 nucleotides matching TRBD2. The CDR3 contains 15 residues. Germline assignment: CDR1 MNHNY and CDR2 SVGAGI (reference sequence). The V gene end was trimmed by 2 bases and the J gene end by 0 bases; junction bases not matched to a gene: 4. CDR3 loop: CASSYARGVSYEQYF. The CDR3 DNA reads TGTGCCAGCAGTTACGCCCGGGGGGTCTCCTACGAGCAGTACTTC.

The chain joins TRBV5-1 to TRBJ1-6, with D perhaps matching TRBD1 (6 bases). CDR1 is SGHRS, CDR2 YFSETQ, per germline. The CDR3 totals 15 residues. Trimming pared 4 bases from V and 1 base from J, leaving 9 bases between. The CDR3 sequence is CASSTGQSYNSPLHF. The CDR3 region has the DNA TGCGCCAGCAGCACTGGACAGTCCTATAATTCACCCCTCCACTTT.

The chain uses TRBV6-2 or TRBV6-3 and TRBJ2-7; D might be TRBD2 (6 bases). Germline V gene lookup returns CDR1 MNHEY and CDR2 SVGEGT. Trimming removed 7 bases from V and 7 bases from J, with 17 bases in between. The CDR3 length is 13 residues. As DNA, the CDR3 is TGTGCCAGCAACCCGACACCGGCGGGGGAGCAGTACTTC. Its translation: CASNPTPAGEQYF.

V usage is TRBV5-4 and J usage is TRBJ2-4, with a possible D match to TRBD2 (6 bases). Germline-derived CDR1 and CDR2 are SGHNT and YYREEE (reference sequence). V dropped 0 bases and J dropped 0 bases, with 7 bases sitting between them. This CDR3 is 15 amino acids long. The CDR3 region has the DNA TGTGCCAGCAGCTTGGCGGGGGTAGCCAAAAACATTCAGTACTTC. This encodes CASSLAGVAKNIQYF. The entire variable domain, with the rest obtained from reference TRBV5-4 and TRBJ2-4, is as follows: ETGVTQSPTHLIKTRGQQVTLRCSSQSGHNTVSWYQQALGQGPQFIFQYYREEENGRGNFPPRFSGLQFPNYSSELNVNALELDDSALYLCASSLAGVAKNIQYFGAGTRLSVL.

The V call is TRBV18, the J call TRBJ1-1; possibly TRBD1 for D (5 bases). Trimming left V 4 bases short and J 7 bases short, with 10 bases between. The germline V gene has CDR1 KGHSH and CDR2 LQKENI. This CDR3 contains 12 residues. The CDR3, as DNA: TGTGCCAGCTCACGGGACGGTTATGAAGCTTTCTTT. This encodes CASSRDGYEAFF.

The rearrangement uses TRBV16 and TRBJ1-5, with 8 bases lining up with TRBD1. The germline gives CDR1 KGHSY, CDR2 FQNENV. This CDR3 spans 18 amino acids. Unmatched junction bases numbered 9, after V lost 1 base and J lost 1 base. CDR3 sequence (DNA): TGTGCCAGCAGCCAATTCTCGACAGGGGCGAGGAGCAATCAGCCCCAGCATTTT. Translated, it gives CASSQFSTGARSNQPQHF.

The genes are TRBV5-4 and TRBJ2-5, with TRBD2 matching over 15 bases. Germline CDR1 SGHNT, CDR2 YYREEE (reference sequence). The CDR3 sequence is 15 residues long. With V trimmed by 4 bases and J by 7 bases, 5 bases remained unmatched. CDR3 amino acids: CASSPWTSGGVTQYF. DNA of the CDR3: TGTGCCAGCAGCCCGTGGACTAGCGGGGGGGTGACCCAGTACTTC.

This chain uses TRBV5-5 with TRBJ1-2; no definite D call. This CDR3 comprises 13 residues. CDR1 SGHKS and CDR2 YYEKEE come from the germline V gene (reference sequence). The germline V and J ends were trimmed by 1 base and 4 bases, with 8 bases remaining between them. The CDR3 sequence is CASSLRDGYGYTF. The CDR3 coding sequence is TGTGCCAGCAGCTTGAGGGATGGCTATGGCTACACCTTC.

V gene TRBV2 combines with J gene TRBJ2-3; D possibly corresponds to TRBD2 (6 bases). This CDR3 region has 14 residues. V lost 6 bases and J 4 bases, leaving 14 bases between the germline ends. Looked up from germline, CDR1 is SNHLY and CDR2 is FYNNEI. The CDR3 nucleotides are TGTGCCAGCAGCCTCACTAGCATGGCAGATACGCAGTATTTT. Its translation is CASSLTSMADTQYF.

In this sample, this clone turned up a few times. The chain combines TRBV29-1 with TRBJ2-3; D gene ambiguous. This CDR3 has 14 amino acids. Trimming shortened V by 5 bases and J by 2 bases, and 14 bases separated the two germline ends. Germline-derived CDR1 and CDR2 are SQVTM and ANQGSEA. The CDR3 sequence: CSVRVGSPTDTQYF. The CDR3 DNA reads TGCAGCGTTCGGGTCGGCAGTCCCACAGATACGCAGTATTTT.

The rearrangement links TRBV18 to TRBJ2-1; possible D gene TRBD2, 5 bases. CDR1 and CDR2 from the germline V gene are KGHSH and LQKENI. The ends were cut back, 2 bases at V and 10 bases at J, with 15 bases in the middle. The CDR3 is 14 residues long. The CDR3 here is CASSPEGRREEQFF. DNA for the CDR3: TGTGCCAGCTCACCAGAGGGCCGGCGTGAAGAGCAGTTCTTC.

This clone has just one count. The V and J genes are TRBV7-2 and TRBJ1-1; no firm D call. There are 13 residues in the CDR3. CDR1 and CDR2 from the germline V gene are SGHTA and FQGNSA. The V end lost 2 bases, the J end lost 4 bases, and 8 bases lay between the germline ends. The CDR3 here is CASSLREGTEAFF. The CDR3 nucleotides are TGTGCCAGCAGCTTAAGGGAGGGCACTGAAGCTTTCTTT. The full variable domain, rest sourced from reference TRBV7-2 and TRBJ1-1, is GAGVSQSPSNKVTEKGKDVELRCDPISGHTALYWYRQSLGQGLEFLIYFQGNSAPDKSGLPSDRFSAERTGGSVSTLTIQRTQQEDSAVYLCASSLREGTEAFFGQGTRLTVV.

The chain is built from TRBV30 and TRBJ2-5; a possible D gene is TRBD1 (5 bases). Trimming left V 7 bases short and J 3 bases short, with 15 bases between. Germline assignment: CDR1 GTSNPN and CDR2 SVGIG (reference sequence). This CDR3 has 13 residues. The CDR3 region is CASQEAAKETQYF. The CDR3 DNA reads TGTGCCTCACAGGAAGCAGCCAAAGAGACCCAGTACTTC.

The chain couples TRBV5-4 to TRBJ2-7; tentatively, D is TRBD1 or TRBD2 (5 bases each). Per the germline V gene, CDR1 is SGHNT and CDR2 is YYREEE (reference sequence). The CDR3 has 12 amino acids. Trimming stripped 0 bases from V and 6 bases from J, with 7 bases between. The CDR3 is CASSLGGGEQYF. CDR3 coding DNA: TGTGCCAGCAGCTTGGGTGGGGGCGAGCAGTACTTC.

The chain joins TRBV19 to TRBJ2-4; perhaps TRBD1 as D (5 bases). CDR3 length: 13 residues. The V and J ends lost 7 bases and 0 bases respectively, with 7 bases between them. Germline lookup yields CDR1 LNHDA and CDR2 SQIVND (reference sequence). CDR3 sequence: CASTGLAKNIQYF. The CDR3 region has the DNA TGTGCCAGTACAGGGCTAGCCAAAAACATTCAGTACTTC.

The CDR3 coding sequence is TGTGCCACCAGCAGAGATACGCTCGTCGGACGGTACGAGCAGTACTTC. It translates to CATSRDTLVGRYEQYF. The V and J genes are TRBV15 and TRBJ2-7; the D is unclear. The CDR3 loop spans 16 amino acids. Trimming stripped 0 bases from V and 4 bases from J, with 16 bases between. Per the germline V gene, CDR1 is LNHNV and CDR2 is YYDKDF (reference sequence).

The chain employs TRBV7-3 and TRBJ2-6, with 7 bases that match TRBD1. The junction had 5 bases not matched to a gene; V was cut back by 6 bases and J by 0 bases. The CDR3 runs to 16 residues. Germline CDR1 SGHTA, CDR2 FQGTGA. CDR3: CASSGQALSGANVLTF. Here the CDR3 DNA reads TGTGCCAGCAGTGGACAGGCCCTCTCTGGGGCCAACGTCCTGACTTTC.

This clone occurred once. The J gene is TRBJ2-7, the V gene TRBV10-2; 10 nucleotides align to TRBD2. The germline V gene has CDR1 WSHSY and CDR2 SAAADI. The junction had 7 bases not matched to a gene; V was cut back by 0 bases and J by 2 bases. The CDR3 extends over 17 amino acids. CDR3 sequence reads: CASSESIALAGAYEQYF. The CDR3 nucleotides read TGCGCCAGCAGTGAGTCGATCGCGCTAGCGGGAGCCTACGAGCAGTACTTC.

The gene calls are TRBV7-9 and TRBJ2-7, with unresolved D. The CDR3 loop spans 12 amino acids. Per germline, CDR1 SEHNR and CDR2 FQNEAQ (reference sequence). Trimming cost V 6 bases and J 1 base, with 7 bases left between them. CDR3 protein: CASSYVSYEQYF. As DNA, the CDR3 is TGTGCCAGCAGTTACGTGTCCTACGAGCAGTACTTC.